One and the same sample provided the 13 T cell receptor beta chains below, sequenced in a study of blood T cell repertoires in COVID-19. Clones were read by immunoSEQ multiplex PCR, and TCRdb kept only the in-frame ones, dropping some. The table records nearly 95,000 clones, around two thirds of them present only once. The sample was peripheral blood. All receptors come from a man between 65 and 85 years old with COVID-19, enrolled during active disease.

With respect to this clone: Relative to the germline gene, one junction end is altered; a read error may explain this. V and J are TRBV7-7 and TRBJ2-1; a possible D gene is TRBD2 (7 bases). The CDR3 spans 15 residues. From germline, CDR1 is SSHAT and CDR2 FNYEAQ (reference sequence). The CDR3 is CASSTTGPSGGEQFF. DNA of the CDR3: TGTGCTAGCAGCACAACAGGGCCCTCGGGAGGTGAGCAGTTCTTC.

This chain connects TRBV19 to TRBJ2-2; 7 positions agree with TRBD2. CDR3 length: 16 amino acids. The V gene end was trimmed by 1 base and the J gene end by 0 bases; junction bases not matched to a gene: 2. Germline values: CDR1 LNHDA, CDR2 SQIVND (reference sequence). The CDR3 bases are TGTGCCAGTAGTATAGGGGGACTAACGAACACCGGGGAGCTGTTTTTT. Translation gives CASSIGGLTNTGELFF.

The V call is TRBV28, the J call TRBJ1-1; D unclear. The germline CDR1 and CDR2 sequences are MDHEN and SYDVKM. V was pared by 4 bases and J by 5 bases, with 17 bases between. This CDR3 has 15 residues. The DNA of the CDR3 is TGTGCCAGCAGTTCCCTCGGGGTTGGGGAGACTGAAGCTTTCTTT. Its protein is CASSSLGVGETEAFF.

V gene TRBV29-1 combines with J gene TRBJ1-1; D ambiguous. Germline V gives CDR1 SQVTM, CDR2 ANQGSEA. This CDR3 spans 13 amino acids. V was pared by 0 bases and J by 6 bases, with 11 bases between. CDR3 sequence: CSVEDTIVAEAFF. CDR3 DNA: TGCAGCGTTGAAGATACCATAGTTGCTGAAGCTTTCTTT.

This rearrangement joins TRBV27 to TRBJ2-5; 8 bases fit TRBD1. The junction had 5 bases not matched to a gene; V was cut back by 6 bases and J by 5 bases. The germline V gene encodes CDR1 MNHEY and CDR2 SMNVEV (reference sequence). This CDR3 is 13 amino acids long. CDR3 loop: CASSGQGRETQYF. CDR3 in DNA: TGTGCCAGCAGCGGACAGGGACGTGAGACCCAGTACTTC.

This clone was found once. This chain links TRBV19 with TRBJ2-7; the match to TRBD1 covers 8 bases. The CDR3 covers 14 residues. Germline CDR1 is LNHDA and CDR2 is SQIVND (reference sequence). Losses at the gene ends were 7 bases for V and 2 bases for J; bases not matched to a gene: 7. The CDR3 here is CASTKPGQAYEQYF. CDR3 nucleotide sequence: TGTGCCAGTACCAAACCGGGACAGGCCTACGAGCAGTACTTC.

The gene calls are TRBV19 and TRBJ2-5, with a tentative D call TRBD1 (6 bases). Germline lookup yields CDR1 LNHDA and CDR2 SQIVND (reference sequence). The CDR3 runs 16 residues. With 4 bases removed from V and 4 bases from J, the gap between germline ends came to 19 bases. This chain's CDR3 is CASSTPGRGRIETQYF. CDR3 nucleotide sequence: TGTGCCAGTAGTACCCCTGGCAGGGGAAGGATAGAGACCCAGTACTTC.

The genes are TRBV27 and TRBJ1-6; TRBD1 might be the D (6 bases). Between the trimmed V and J ends, which lost 6 bases and 0 bases, there was a span of 12 bases. The length of the CDR3 is 16 residues. Germline-derived CDR1 and CDR2 are MNHEY and SMNVEV (reference sequence). CDR3 sequence (DNA): TGTGCCAGCAGCCCCGACAGGAGCTCCTATAATTCACCCCTCCACTTT. Translation gives CASSPDRSSYNSPLHF.

The CDR3 DNA sequence: TGTGCCAGTAGTAGAGGAGGGGCCGAGGGGGCAAATCAGCCCCAGCATTTT. It translates to CASSRGGAEGANQPQHF. The V call is TRBV19, the J call TRBJ1-5; 7 bases agree with TRBD1. V lost 4 bases to trimming and J lost 4 bases; unmatched junction nucleotides: 13. This CDR3 contains 17 residues. The germline CDR1 and CDR2 sequences are LNHDA and SQIVND (reference sequence).

The rearrangement joins TRBV7-3 to TRBJ2-5, with unresolved D. CDR1 and CDR2 from the germline V gene are SGHTA and FQGTGA. Trimming removed 5 bases at V and 4 bases at J, with 8 bases between. This CDR3 is built from 12 residues. DNA of the CDR3: TGTGCCAGCAGCCTTTCCGGAGAGACCCAGTACTTC. Translating gives CASSLSGETQYF.

This sequence joins TRBV10-3 and TRBJ1-2; a weak D match, TRBD1 (5 bases). The V gene lost 3 bases and the J gene lost 9 bases, with 14 bases spanning the gap. Germline V gene data show CDR1 as ENHRY and CDR2 as SYGVKD. CDR3 length: 13 amino acids. The CDR3 sequence: CAISDGPGNSYTF. CDR3 DNA: TGTGCCATCAGTGACGGTCCAGGGAATAGCTACACCTTC.

In regard to this clone: Relative to the germline gene, one junction end is altered; a read error may explain this. This chain links TRBV6-1 with TRBJ2-5; possible D gene TRBD2, 6 bases. Germline CDR1 is MNHNS and CDR2 is SASEGT. CDR3 length: 14 residues. This chain's CDR3 is CASREGGRGETQYF. CDR3 DNA: TGTGCCAGCAGGGAAGGAGGGAGAGGTGAGACCCAGTACTTC.

The rearrangement links TRBV6-2 or TRBV6-3 to TRBJ1-4, with D hard to call. This CDR3 has 13 amino acids. Per the germline V gene, CDR1 is MNHEY and CDR2 is SVGEGT. V lost 4 bases and J 8 bases, leaving 11 bases between the germline ends. CDR3 coding DNA: TGTGCCAGCAGTTTAGCGGGCCCCGAAAAACTGTTTTTT. Protein product: CASSLAGPEKLFF.